Listed here are 22 T cell receptor beta chains from one sample, sequenced in a study of T cell responses to AZD1222 COVID-19 vaccine. Sequencing used immunoSEQ multiplex PCR; TCRdb keeps in-frame clones, though not all of them. The sample records 120,000 or so clones, about 90% being singletons. The sample here was peripheral blood, taken on day 0 of AZD1222 vaccination. The receptors derive from an adult in good health.

This chain links TRBV3-1 (or the pseudogene TRBV3-2) with TRBJ2-7; D possibly corresponds to TRBD1 (6 bases). The length of the CDR3 is 16 residues. Germline CDR1 reads LGHDT; CDR2 reads YNNKEL (reference sequence). The germline V and J ends were trimmed by 4 bases and 3 bases, with 19 bases remaining between them. CDR3 in DNA: TGTGCCAGCAGCCGAAAGAGTTCAGGGGAAGGCTACGAGCAGTACTTC. The encoded protein is CASSRKSSGEGYEQYF.

The chain carries TRBV14 and TRBJ1-1, with unresolved D. V was cut by 0 bases and J by 2 bases, with 19 bases left in between. The CDR3 runs 18 residues. CDR1 is SGHDN, CDR2 FVKESK, per germline. CDR3 sequence: CASSQDRWWAAQNTEAFF. The DNA of the CDR3 is TGTGCCAGCAGCCAAGATCGATGGTGGGCAGCTCAAAACACTGAAGCTTTCTTT.

The table lists this clone with a count of one. CDR3 in amino acids: CATWGSTNQPQHF. CDR3 in DNA: TGTGCCACCTGGGGGAGTACTAATCAGCCCCAGCATTTT. The chain carries TRBV10-3 and TRBJ1-5; the D gene is possibly TRBD1 (5 bases). The CDR3 runs to 13 residues. The ends were cut back, 10 bases at V and 4 bases at J, with 14 bases in the middle. Germline assignment: CDR1 ENHRY and CDR2 SYGVKD.

This chain joins TRBV19 and TRBJ2-3; the D is unclear. Germline assignment: CDR1 LNHDA and CDR2 SQIVND (reference sequence). The V end lost 6 bases, the J end lost 0 bases, and 10 bases lay between the germline ends. The length of the CDR3 is 14 residues. CDR3 sequence: CASSSGRSTDTQYF. The DNA of the CDR3 is TGTGCCAGTAGCTCGGGCAGAAGCACAGATACGCAGTATTTT.

J is TRBJ2-7 and V is TRBV7-9; no clear D. CDR1 and CDR2 (germline): SEHNR, FQNEAQ (reference sequence). V dropped 5 bases and J dropped 4 bases, with 12 bases sitting between them. The CDR3 length is 13 residues. CDR3 in amino acids: CASSATASYEQYF. The CDR3 DNA reads as TGTGCCAGCAGCGCAACGGCAAGTTACGAGCAGTACTTC.

The V and J genes are TRBV5-1 and TRBJ1-6, with D unclear. CDR1 is SGHRS and CDR2 is YFSETQ in the germline V gene. The CDR3 has 12 residues. Trimming stripped 0 bases from V and 10 bases from J, with 5 bases between. The CDR3 DNA sequence: TGCGCCAGCAGCTTGGATCGGTCACCCCTCCACTTT. It is translated as CASSLDRSPLHF.

The chain couples TRBV5-1 to TRBJ2-2; D is perhaps TRBD1 (6 bases). The CDR3 sequence is 16 residues long. Germline CDR1 SGHRS, CDR2 YFSETQ. V lost 4 bases and J lost 4, with 17 bases in between. The CDR3 DNA reads as TGCGCCAGCAGCGCGGTGGGGGCTTCGGGCACCGGGGAGCTGTTTTTT. Translated, it gives CASSAVGASGTGELFF.

This clone was seen only once. V gene TRBV13 combines with J gene TRBJ2-1; tentative D call: TRBD1 (5 bases). Deletions cut 1 base from V and 9 bases from J, with 13 bases between. The CDR3 spans 14 residues. Germline assignment: CDR1 PRHDT and CDR2 FYEKMQ (reference sequence). The CDR3 nucleotides read TGTGCCAGCAGCTTAGAGGGGCCTAGGGGTGAGCAGTTCTTC. It codes for CASSLEGPRGEQFF.

The chain couples TRBV18 to TRBJ2-3, with D possibly being TRBD1 or TRBD2 (6 bases each). Germline values: CDR1 KGHSH, CDR2 LQKENI. The CDR3 has 14 amino acids. Deletions cut 5 bases from V and 3 bases from J, with 12 bases between. This CDR3 reads CASSERRGTDTQYF. Written as DNA, the CDR3 is TGTGCCAGCTCAGAGCGGAGGGGGACAGATACGCAGTATTTT.

This chain connects TRBV6-5 to TRBJ1-1; D remains unclear. With 2 bases removed from V and 4 bases from J, the gap between germline ends came to 8 bases. The CDR3 totals 13 residues. Germline V gives CDR1 MNHEY, CDR2 SVGAGI. CDR3 DNA sequence: TGTGCCAGCAGTTACCCCTTGGGCACTGAAGCTTTCTTT. Translating it yields CASSYPLGTEAFF.

V is TRBV5-1 and J is TRBJ2-2; 9 positions match TRBD2. Germline values: CDR1 SGHRS, CDR2 YFSETQ. The CDR3 totals 18 residues. V lost 6 bases and J lost 1; bases outside the gene matches: 13. The CDR3 region has the DNA TGCGCCAGCAATGCGGGGCGGGAGGGTTCTAGGAACACCGGGGAGCTGTTTTTT. Amino acids: CASNAGREGSRNTGELFF.

The CDR3 bases are TGCGCCAGCTCCCGGACGCTCCCTACCCCGGTGAACACTGAAGCTTTCTTT. Translation: CASSRTLPTPVNTEAFF. The chain has TRBV5-1 and TRBJ1-1; D ambiguous. V dropped 7 bases and J dropped 0 bases, with 22 bases sitting between them. The CDR3 length is 17 residues. Germline CDR1 SGHRS, CDR2 YFSETQ.

The chain is built from TRBV24-1 and TRBJ2-5; TRBD1 matches 7 bases. V lost 2 bases to trimming and J lost 4 bases; unmatched junction nucleotides: 6. The germline gives CDR1 KGHDR, CDR2 SFDVKD. The CDR3 is 15 residues long. The CDR3 loop reads CATSDSYRGRETQYF. CDR3 in DNA: TGTGCCACCAGTGATTCTTACAGGGGTAGAGAGACCCAGTACTTC.

This clone was counted between two and nine times. The chain recombines TRBV7-2 with TRBJ2-7, with TRBD1 matching over 7 bases. The CDR3 has 14 residues. Trimming cost V 5 bases and J 5 bases; bases outside gene matches: 9. Germline lookup yields CDR1 SGHTA and CDR2 FQGNSA. In DNA, the CDR3 is TGTGCCAGCAGCCCCGGGACAGCCAACAACGAGCAGTACTTC. It specifies CASSPGTANNEQYF.

This chain's CDR3 is CAWEGTGVTGELFF. The CDR3 DNA is TGTGCCTGGGAAGGGACAGGGGTAACCGGGGAGCTGTTTTTT. V and J are TRBV30 and TRBJ2-2; 10 bases are a match to TRBD1. The trim removed 5 bases at V and 5 bases at J, leaving 5 bases unmatched. Per the germline V gene, CDR1 is GTSNPN and CDR2 is SVGIG (reference sequence). This CDR3 is built from 14 residues.

The chain has TRBV6-4 and TRBJ1-2; 10 bases match TRBD1. Unmatched junction bases numbered 10, after V lost 5 bases and J lost 4 bases. Germline V gene data show CDR1 as MRHNA and CDR2 as SNTAGT. The CDR3 is made up of 16 amino acids. The DNA of the CDR3 is TGTGCCAGCAGTCCCCGGGACAGGGGCTTTTCCTATGGCTACACCTTC. Encoded protein: CASSPRDRGFSYGYTF.

This clone was recorded once. This chain joins TRBV7-9 and TRBJ2-2; 10 bases fit TRBD2. In germline, CDR1 is SEHNR, CDR2 FQNEAQ (reference sequence). Unmatched junction bases numbered 4, after V lost 0 bases and J lost 3 bases. This CDR3 is 17 amino acids long. The CDR3 coding sequence is TGTGCCAGCAGCTTAGCTCAAGGACTAGCGGACACCGGGGAGCTGTTTTTT. It is translated as CASSLAQGLADTGELFF. Based on the CDR3 plus reference TRBV7-9 and TRBJ2-2, the full variable domain is DTGVSQNPRHKITKRGQNVTFRCDPISEHNRLYWYRQTLGQGPEFLTYFQNEAQLEKSRLLSDRFSAERPKGSFSTLEIQRTEQGDSAMYLCASSLAQGLADTGELFFGEGSRLTVL.

J is TRBJ1-2 and V is TRBV30, with no clear D. The CDR3 totals 14 residues. V lost 1 base to trimming and J lost 0 bases, with 9 bases between them. Germline V gene data show CDR1 as GTSNPN and CDR2 as SVGIG (reference sequence). The CDR3 loop is CAWSGDKSNYGYTF. The CDR3 coding sequence is TGTGCCTGGAGTGGAGACAAGTCTAACTATGGCTACACCTTC.

The V and J genes are TRBV27 and TRBJ1-2, with a tentative D call TRBD1 (6 bases). CDR1 and CDR2 from the germline V gene are MNHEY and SMNVEV (reference sequence). V shed 3 bases and J shed 5 bases, with 19 bases lying between them. The CDR3 consists of 16 residues. The CDR3 protein is CASSFVISGGGYGYTF. CDR3 sequence (DNA): TGTGCCAGCAGTTTCGTCATATCGGGGGGCGGGTATGGCTACACCTTC.

The V call is TRBV7-9, the J call TRBJ2-7, with 7 bases aligning to TRBD2. Looked up from germline, CDR1 is SEHNR and CDR2 is FQNEAQ (reference sequence). The V segment lost 6 bases and the J segment 7 bases; nucleotides outside the gene matches: 9. CDR3 length: 13 amino acids. The CDR3, as DNA: TGTGCCAGCAGACGGACGGGGAGGGGAGAGCAGTACTTC. Amino acid sequence: CASRRTGRGEQYF.

The V call is TRBV30, the J call TRBJ1-2; D unclear. Trimming left V 2 bases short and J 6 bases short, with 13 bases between. This CDR3 region has 13 residues. CDR1 and CDR2 (germline): GTSNPN, SVGIG (reference sequence). This chain's CDR3 is CAWSQGQAHGYTF. CDR3 sequence (DNA): TGTGCCTGGAGTCAAGGGCAAGCCCATGGCTACACCTTC.

This chain connects TRBV6-1 to TRBJ2-2, with 14 nucleotides matching TRBD2. The CDR3 has 16 residues. Germline V gives CDR1 MNHNS, CDR2 SASEGT. Trimming removed 3 bases from V and 8 bases from J; junction bases left unmatched: 5. The CDR3 spells CASSEGLAGVGGELFF. The CDR3 DNA follows: TGTGCCAGCAGTGAGGGACTAGCGGGAGTGGGGGGGGAGCTGTTTTTT.